Below are 28 T cell receptor beta chains sequenced from a single sample in a study of blood T cells in healthy people across ages. The second PCR ran 7 to 11 cycles with a sample-barcoded 5' primer and J-beta primers. Each CDR3 protein gets one entry after TCRdb re-called the 5' RACE reads with MiXCR. The table has approximately 350,000 distinct CDR3 sequences, about half seen once; the top ten hold 51%. Sequencing was performed on blood. The receptors were sampled from a man between 60 and 75 years old in good health.

This sequence joins TRBV7-2 and TRBJ2-1; D is possibly TRBD2 (6 bases). Trimming cost V 2 bases and J 3 bases, with 11 bases left between them. The CDR3 contains 15 residues. Germline lookup yields CDR1 SGHTA and CDR2 FQGNSA. The CDR3: CASSLQEGYYNEQFF. The CDR3, as DNA: TGTGCCAGCAGCTTACAGGAGGGATACTACAATGAGCAGTTCTTC.

This clonotype was counted a few times. The chain combines TRBV20-1 with TRBJ2-1, with D perhaps being TRBD1 or TRBD2 (5 bases each). There are 14 residues in the CDR3. Germline CDR1 DFQATT, CDR2 SNEGSKA (reference sequence). Trimming pared 6 bases from V and 3 bases from J, leaving 15 bases between. The CDR3, as DNA: TGCAGTGCACGGGACCTTCTTATCTACAATGAGCAGTTCTTC. Translated, it gives CSARDLLIYNEQFF.

The chain joins TRBV5-6 to TRBJ2-3, with TRBD1 identical over 10 bases. This CDR3 is 16 amino acids long. The J segment lost 2 bases and the V segment lost 4 bases, leaving 7 bases of the junction unmatched. Germline assignment: CDR1 SGHDT and CDR2 YYEEEE. The CDR3 DNA reads as TGTGCCAGCAGCGAACCGGGACAGGGGATCACAGATACGCAGTATTTT. Translating gives CASSEPGQGITDTQYF.

This clonotype was observed at least ten times. The chain couples TRBV4-2 to TRBJ1-2; 10 bases agree with TRBD1. CDR1 and CDR2 (germline): LGHNA, YNFKEQ. The trim removed 1 base at V and 6 bases at J, leaving 8 bases unmatched. The CDR3 has 16 amino acids. CDR3 DNA: TGTGCCAGCAGCCAAGGAACTCGGACAGGGGGGGATGGCTACACCTTC. Residues: CASSQGTRTGGDGYTF.

V and J are TRBV24-1 and TRBJ2-5, with D perhaps being TRBD1 or TRBD2 (5 bases each). CDR3 length: 13 residues. The V end lost 9 bases, the J end lost 1 base, and 11 bases lay between the germline ends. CDR1 and CDR2 from the germline V gene are KGHDR and SFDVKD. CDR3 sequence (DNA): TGTGCCACCGGAGAGGGACCCCAAGAGACCCAGTACTTC. It specifies CATGEGPQETQYF.

The chain has TRBV7-2 and TRBJ1-2, with 8 bases that match TRBD1. Germline assignment: CDR1 SGHTA and CDR2 FQGNSA. The CDR3 contains 14 residues. V trimming: 3 bases; J trimming: 6 bases; junction bases outside the gene matches: 6. This CDR3 reads CASSFRQGKHGYTF. In DNA form, the CDR3 reads TGTGCCAGCAGCTTCCGACAGGGGAAGCATGGCTACACCTTC.

This sequence joins TRBV6-1 and TRBJ1-2; D ambiguous. Germline CDR1 is MNHNS and CDR2 is SASEGT. The germline V and J ends were trimmed by 2 bases and 4 bases, with 8 bases remaining between them. There are 13 residues in the CDR3. As DNA, the CDR3 is TGTGCCAGCAGTGAAAGCTTCACCTATGGCTACACCTTC. It is translated as CASSESFTYGYTF.

This clonotype was picked up a small number of times. The chain combines TRBV20-1 with TRBJ2-3; 9 bases fit TRBD2. Germline V gene sequence: CDR1 DFQATT, CDR2 SNEGSKA (reference sequence). V gave up 3 bases and J gave up 1 base; unmatched junction bases: 11. This CDR3 has 17 residues. The CDR3 is CSASLTSGRSGTDTQYF. DNA of the CDR3: TGCAGTGCTAGTTTGACTAGCGGACGTTCTGGCACAGATACGCAGTATTTT.

The sample holds a few counts of this clonotype. The chain links TRBV28 to TRBJ2-7; a possible D gene is TRBD1 (6 bases). Trimming removed 7 bases from V and 4 bases from J, with 20 bases in between. The CDR3 runs 15 residues. Germline V gene sequence: CDR1 MDHEN, CDR2 SYDVKM. The CDR3 is CASNPTDSRTYEQYF. The CDR3, as DNA: TGTGCCAGCAACCCTACGGACAGTCGGACGTACGAGCAGTACTTC.

This clonotype has only a few counts. The genes are TRBV6-2 or TRBV6-3 and TRBJ2-7, with 12 bases that match TRBD2. The CDR3 runs to 17 residues. Trimming at V came to 4 bases and at J to 3 bases, leaving 10 bases not matched to a gene. Germline assignment: CDR1 MNHEY and CDR2 SVGEGT. CDR3 amino acids: CASSWFLAGGPSYEQYF. Written as DNA, the CDR3 is TGTGCCAGCAGTTGGTTCCTAGCGGGAGGGCCAAGCTACGAGCAGTACTTC.

This chain uses TRBV27 with TRBJ2-7, with a possible D match to TRBD2 (7 bases). Deletions cut 7 bases from V and 0 bases from J, with 19 bases between. Germline assignment: CDR1 MNHEY and CDR2 SMNVEV (reference sequence). The CDR3 loop spans 16 amino acids. CDR3 coding DNA: TGTGCCAGCAAGAGAGGCGGGGGCACCCCCTCCTACGAGCAGTACTTC. It codes for CASKRGGGTPSYEQYF.

This CDR3 reads CASSPTPDPYEQYF. CDR3 bases: TGCGCCAGCAGCCCTACGCCGGACCCCTACGAGCAGTACTTC. This sequence joins TRBV5-1 and TRBJ2-7; D is undetermined. The germline V and J ends were trimmed by 4 bases and 2 bases, with 13 bases remaining between them. From germline, CDR1 is SGHRS and CDR2 YFSETQ. The CDR3 consists of 14 residues. Filled out from reference TRBV5-1 and TRBJ2-7, the complete variable domain reads KAGVTQTPRYLIKTRGQQVTLSCSPISGHRSVSWYQQTPGQGLQFLFEYFSETQRNKGNFPGRFSGRQFSNSRSEMNVSTLELGDSALYLCASSPTPDPYEQYFGPGTRLTVT.

The chain employs TRBV15 and TRBJ2-5; D possibly corresponds to TRBD1 (6 bases). The V end was cut by 0 bases, the J end by 0 bases, with 11 bases between. This CDR3 region has 16 residues. The germline V gene encodes CDR1 LNHNV and CDR2 YYDKDF (reference sequence). The DNA for the CDR3 is TGTGCCACCAGCAGAGATCCCGGACAGTACCAAGAGACCCAGTACTTC. This codes for CATSRDPGQYQETQYF.

V gene TRBV7-9 combines with J gene TRBJ1-5; D gene uncertain. The length of the CDR3 is 15 residues. V lost 4 bases to trimming and J lost 4 bases, with 14 bases between them. Germline lookup yields CDR1 SEHNR and CDR2 FQNEAQ (reference sequence). CDR3 loop: CASSSTRVNNQPQHF. The CDR3 coding sequence is TGTGCCAGCAGCTCAACAAGGGTCAATAATCAGCCCCAGCATTTT. Full variable domain (missing parts from reference TRBV7-9 and TRBJ1-5): DTGVSQNPRHKITKRGQNVTFRCDPISEHNRLYWYRQTLGQGPEFLTYFQNEAQLEKSRLLSDRFSAERPKGSFSTLEIQRTEQGDSAMYLCASSSTRVNNQPQHFGDGTRLSIL.

Only a few counts were recorded for this clonotype. The chain employs TRBV7-2 and TRBJ2-4; the match to TRBD1 covers 9 bases. Germline V gene lookup returns CDR1 SGHTA and CDR2 FQGNSA. The CDR3 covers 15 residues. V dropped 4 bases and J dropped 4; count of bases not matched to a gene: 5. CDR3 sequence (DNA): TGTGCCAGCAGCTCCACGGGACAGGGAAAAAACATTCAGTACTTC. This codes for CASSSTGQGKNIQYF.

J is TRBJ2-3 and V is TRBV24-1; no firm D call. Per the germline V gene, CDR1 is KGHDR and CDR2 is SFDVKD. V was cut by 3 bases and J by 7 bases, with 4 bases left in between. CDR3 size: 11 residues. CDR3 in amino acids: CATSDIYTQYF. The CDR3 region has the DNA TGTGCCACCAGTGATATATATACGCAGTATTTT.

The V and J genes are TRBV20-1 and TRBJ2-7; 11 nucleotides match TRBD2. The ends lost 6 bases at V and 7 bases at J; junction bases unmatched: 11. Germline V lookup: CDR1 DFQATT, CDR2 SNEGSKA (reference sequence). The CDR3 has 14 amino acids. As DNA, the CDR3 is TGCAGTGCAATTAGCGGGAGGGCCTACGGTGAGCAGTACTTC. Its protein is CSAISGRAYGEQYF.

A word on this clonotype: Relative to the germline gene, one junction end is altered; a read error may explain this. The chain has TRBV7-7 and TRBJ2-5, with TRBD2 identical over 7 bases. CDR3 length equals 14 residues. Germline values: CDR1 SSHAT, CDR2 FNYEAQ (reference sequence). The CDR3 bases are TGTGCTAGCAGCCCGGGGGGAGACTCTGAGACCCAGTACTTC. It codes for CASSPGGDSETQYF. The variable domain in full, with the rest retrieved from reference TRBV7-7 and TRBJ2-5, is GAGVSQSPRYKVTKRGQDVTLRCDPISSHATLYWYQQALGQGPEFLTYFNYEAQPDKSGLPSDRFSAERPEGSISTLTIQRTEQRDSAMYRCASSPGGDSETQYFGPGTRLLVL.

The chain carries TRBV7-2 and TRBJ2-5; D tentatively fits TRBD1 or TRBD2 (5 bases each). This CDR3 spans 12 amino acids. The germline V and J ends were trimmed by 2 bases and 13 bases, with 14 bases remaining between them. Germline V gives CDR1 SGHTA, CDR2 FQGNSA. The CDR3 sequence is CASSLRDDLRYF. The CDR3 DNA is TGTGCCAGCAGCTTACGGGACGACCTTAGGTACTTC.

The CDR3 region has the DNA TGTGCCAGCAGTACCGGGACAGAGACCTACAATGAGCAGTTCTTC. This translates into CASSTGTETYNEQFF. The chain is built from TRBV2 and TRBJ2-1; TRBD1 aligns across 7 bases. This CDR3 spans 15 amino acids. V lost 5 bases, J lost 2 bases, and 6 bases stayed unmatched. The V gene's germline CDR1 is SNHLY and CDR2 FYNNEI.

The chain is built from TRBV12-3 or TRBV12-4 and TRBJ2-3; TRBD1 is a possible D gene (7 bases). This CDR3 has 14 amino acids. Trimming took 1 base from V and 4 from J, leaving 9 bases between them. The DNA of the CDR3 is TGTGCCAGCAGTTTAGTCAGGGGGGCAGATACGCAGTATTTT. As protein: CASSLVRGADTQYF.

The V and J genes are TRBV1 and TRBJ2-3; the D segment call TRBD2 is taken from the table without a DNA check. TRBV1 has pseudogene status. This CDR3 has 16 residues. The CDR3: CTSSPYPGLTTDTQYF. CDR3 nucleotides: TGCACCAGCAGCCCTTACCCGGGACTAACAACAGATACGCAGTATTTT.

This chain uses TRBV28 with TRBJ2-6, with TRBD1 as a possible D gene (9 bases). V lost 4 bases to trimming and J lost 0 bases, with 22 bases between them. CDR1 MDHEN and CDR2 SYDVKM come from the germline V gene. The CDR3 is 20 amino acids. CDR3 sequence (DNA): TGTGCCAGCAGTTCTCCGGGGGGGACAGGGCTCTTCTCTGGGGCCAACGTCCTGACTTTC. Amino acid sequence: CASSSPGGTGLFSGANVLTF.

The chain combines TRBV10-2 with TRBJ2-1; 7 nucleotides agree with TRBD1. The ends lost 2 bases at V and 7 bases at J; junction bases unmatched: 5. Germline-derived CDR1 and CDR2 are WSHSY and SAAADI. The CDR3 extends over 14 amino acids. DNA for the CDR3: TGCGCCAGCAGTGAGACTCGCAGGGGGAATGAGCAGTTCTTC. This sequence encodes CASSETRRGNEQFF.

V is TRBV7-2 and J is TRBJ2-3, with 10 bases lining up with TRBD2. This CDR3 has 16 residues. Losses at the gene ends were 5 bases for V and 0 bases for J; bases not matched to a gene: 5. CDR1 and CDR2 from the germline V gene are SGHTA and FQGNSA. As DNA, the CDR3 is TGTGCCAGCAGCCCGGGACTAGCGTGTAGCACAGATACGCAGTATTTT. Amino acid sequence: CASSPGLACSTDTQYF.

The chain couples TRBV4-2 to TRBJ2-3; 8 bases map to TRBD2. Per germline, CDR1 LGHNA and CDR2 YNFKEQ. The J segment lost 4 bases and the V segment lost 0 bases, leaving 6 bases of the junction unmatched. CDR3 length equals 16 residues. CDR3 sequence reads: CASSQDPGGGPDTQYF. In nucleotides, the CDR3 is TGTGCCAGCAGCCAAGATCCCGGGGGGGGCCCAGATACGCAGTATTTT.

This clonotype came up a few times. The V call is TRBV12-3 or TRBV12-4, the J call TRBJ2-1, with 12 nucleotides matching TRBD2. V lost 4 bases to trimming and J lost 4 bases; unmatched junction nucleotides: 8. The CDR3 runs 17 residues. The CDR3 DNA follows: TGTGCCAGCAGTTCCCGTCCCGGGACTAGCGGGTACAATGAGCAGTTCTTC. Its translation: CASSSRPGTSGYNEQFF.

This clonotype has more than one count but fewer than ten. The V and J genes are TRBV7-2 and TRBJ1-2, with D possibly being TRBD1 (6 bases). Trimming cost V 5 bases and J 4 bases, with 17 bases left between them. This CDR3 has 15 amino acids. Germline V lookup: CDR1 SGHTA, CDR2 FQGNSA. The CDR3 DNA sequence: TGTGCCAGCAGCCCCCGTCAGGGGACGGCCTATGGCTACACCTTC. Protein product: CASSPRQGTAYGYTF.